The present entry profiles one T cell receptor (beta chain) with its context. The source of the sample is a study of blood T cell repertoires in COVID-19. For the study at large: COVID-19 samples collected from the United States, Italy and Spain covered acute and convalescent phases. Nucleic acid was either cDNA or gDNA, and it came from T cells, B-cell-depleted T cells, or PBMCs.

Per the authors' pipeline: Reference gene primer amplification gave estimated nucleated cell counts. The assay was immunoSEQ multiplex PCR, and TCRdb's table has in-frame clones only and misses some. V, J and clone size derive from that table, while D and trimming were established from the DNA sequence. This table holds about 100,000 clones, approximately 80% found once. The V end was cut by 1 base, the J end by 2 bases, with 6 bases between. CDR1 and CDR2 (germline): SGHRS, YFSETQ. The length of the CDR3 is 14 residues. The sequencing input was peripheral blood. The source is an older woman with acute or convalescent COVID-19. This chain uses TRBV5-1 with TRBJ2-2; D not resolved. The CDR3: CASSLTPNTGELFF. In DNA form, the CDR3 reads TGCGCCAGCAGCTTGACACCCAACACCGGGGAGCTGTTTTTT.